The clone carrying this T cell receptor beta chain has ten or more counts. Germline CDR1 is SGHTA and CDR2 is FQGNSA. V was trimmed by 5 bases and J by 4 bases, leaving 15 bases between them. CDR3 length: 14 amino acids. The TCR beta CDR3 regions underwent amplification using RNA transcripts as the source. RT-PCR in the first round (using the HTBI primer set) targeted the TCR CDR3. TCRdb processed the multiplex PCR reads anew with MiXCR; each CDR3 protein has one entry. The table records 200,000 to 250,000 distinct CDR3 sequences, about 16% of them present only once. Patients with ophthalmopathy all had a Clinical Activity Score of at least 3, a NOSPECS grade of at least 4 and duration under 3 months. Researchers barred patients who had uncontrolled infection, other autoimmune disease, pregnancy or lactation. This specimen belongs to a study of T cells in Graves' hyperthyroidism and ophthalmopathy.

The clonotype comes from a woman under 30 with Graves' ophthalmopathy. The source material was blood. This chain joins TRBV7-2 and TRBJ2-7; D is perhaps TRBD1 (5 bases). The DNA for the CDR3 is TGTGCCAGCAGCCAAGGGCAGGGAAGGTACGAGCAGTACTTC. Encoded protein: CASSQGQGRYEQYF.